Sequencing of this TCR beta chain was carried out in a study of blood T cell repertoires in COVID-19. Turning to the study itself: There were acute and convalescent COVID-19 samples, and they came from the United States, Italy and Spain. PBMCs, B-cell-depleted T cells, or T cells were the source of the cDNA or gDNA that made up the material.

A single count supports this clone. In the study's own analysis: Counts of nucleated cells, estimated from reference gene primer amplification, were obtained. TCRdb's copy holds only in-frame clones and misses some; the assay was immunoSEQ multiplex PCR. D and trimming were read from the DNA, whereas the V and J calls and clone size are those reported in that table. The sample lists 200,000 or so clones, approximately 90% seen once, with 2.1% in the top ten. The receptor was derived from a man in his 70s with active or convalescent COVID-19. Sequencing was carried out using peripheral blood.

CDR3 amino acids: CATNFPRQNTEAFF. CDR3 sequence (DNA): TGTGCCACTAACTTCCCCCGACAGAACACTGAAGCTTTCTTT. The chain employs TRBV7-9 and TRBJ1-1; D not resolved. Trimming left V 10 bases short and J 1 base short, with 16 bases between. There are 14 residues in the CDR3. Per germline, CDR1 SEHNR and CDR2 FQNEAQ (reference sequence).